Below are 5 T cell receptor beta chains sequenced from a single sample in a study of blood T cell repertoires in COVID-19. Sequencing used immunoSEQ multiplex PCR; TCRdb keeps in-frame clones, though not all of them. The repertoire consists of roughly 200,000 clones, with around 85% occurring once and the leading ten covering about 4.1%. The material sequenced was PBMCs or T cells enriched from blood (not recorded which). The source is a woman between 40 and 50 years old with acute COVID-19.

This chain joins TRBV19 and TRBJ2-3; possibly TRBD2 for D (5 bases). The CDR3 is 15 residues long. V gave up 3 bases and J gave up 0 bases, with 10 bases separating them. Germline lookup yields CDR1 LNHDA and CDR2 SQIVND (reference sequence). DNA of the CDR3: TGTGCCAGTAGTATCAAGCGGACTAGCACAGATACGCAGTATTTT. Translated: CASSIKRTSTDTQYF.

The genes are TRBV5-1 and TRBJ2-3; 13 nucleotides line up with TRBD2. J was trimmed by 6 bases and V by 2 bases; bases with no gene match: 9. Looked up from germline, CDR1 is SGHRS and CDR2 is YFSETQ. The CDR3 consists of 17 residues. CDR3 sequence reads: CASSLTSGRGKADTQYF. DNA for the CDR3: TGCGCCAGCAGCTTAACTAGCGGGAGGGGTAAGGCGGATACGCAGTATTTT.

The CDR3, as DNA: TGTGCCAGCAGCCCTAGGGGCCCATCTGGAAACACCATATATTTT. Translating gives CASSPRGPSGNTIYF. The gene calls are TRBV11-2 and TRBJ1-3, with D tentatively TRBD1 (5 bases). The CDR3 has 15 residues. Germline loops: CDR1 SGHAT, CDR2 FQNNGV. V was trimmed by 5 bases and J by 1 base, leaving 12 bases between them.

The V call is TRBV11-3, the J call TRBJ2-1; 12 nucleotides match TRBD2. J lost 8 bases, V lost 5 bases, and 13 bases had no gene match. The V gene's germline CDR1 is SGHNT and CDR2 YENEEA. The CDR3 totals 17 residues. CDR3 in amino acids: CASSKPVLAGGRDEQFF. In nucleotides, the CDR3 is TGTGCCAGCAGCAAACCAGTACTAGCGGGAGGACGCGATGAGCAGTTCTTC.

This clone appeared a single time. The chain recombines TRBV11-2 with TRBJ2-3; 9 nucleotides align to TRBD1. This CDR3 is 16 amino acids long. CDR1 and CDR2 from the germline V gene are SGHAT and FQNNGV. With 5 bases clipped from V and 2 bases from J, the junction kept 8 bases outside the gene matches. CDR3 sequence: CASSQGGQGVTDTQYF. CDR3 in DNA: TGTGCCAGCAGCCAAGGGGGACAGGGTGTCACAGATACGCAGTATTTT.